Given below is one T cell receptor (beta chain) in context. The target antigen is unknown. This record comes from a study of cytomegalovirus exposure and HLA in healthy donors. Overall study results and limits: In an earlier analysis, in several hundred donors, most V segments appeared productive either ~90% or ~30% of the time.

The PCR contained 60 Vbeta and 13 Jbeta primers. Generated by immunoSEQ multiplex PCR, the TCRdb table keeps only in-frame clones and is missing some. This repertoire shows 100,000 to 150,000 clones, about 70% found once; its top ten account for roughly 7%. The sample taken for sequencing was PBMCs. The TCR comes from a male donor in good health and CMV-seronegative.

For the CDR3, the DNA is TGTGCCAGCAGAACCACTCAGGGTTACGAGCAGTACTTC. Protein product: CASRTTQGYEQYF. The rearrangement joins TRBV6-5 to TRBJ2-7, with TRBD1 as a possible D gene (5 bases). The CDR3 contains 13 residues. V was shortened by 6 bases and J by 4 bases, with 13 bases between the two germline ends. CDR1 and CDR2 (germline): MNHEY, SVGAGI.